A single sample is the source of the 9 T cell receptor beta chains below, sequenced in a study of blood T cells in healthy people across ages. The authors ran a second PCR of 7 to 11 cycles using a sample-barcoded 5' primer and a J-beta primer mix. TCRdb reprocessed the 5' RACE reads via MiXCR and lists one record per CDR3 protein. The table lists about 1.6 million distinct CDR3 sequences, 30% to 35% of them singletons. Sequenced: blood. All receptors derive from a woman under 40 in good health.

Here the CDR3 reads CASTADSLIVEAFF. The DNA of the CDR3 is TGTGCCAGCACGGCGGACAGTTTGATCGTGGAAGCTTTCTTT. The rearrangement uses TRBV6-6 and TRBJ1-1; TRBD1 is a possible D gene (6 bases). CDR1 and CDR2 from the germline V gene are MNHNY and SVGAGI (reference sequence). The CDR3 spans 14 residues. Trimming took 7 bases from V and 8 from J, leaving 20 bases between them.

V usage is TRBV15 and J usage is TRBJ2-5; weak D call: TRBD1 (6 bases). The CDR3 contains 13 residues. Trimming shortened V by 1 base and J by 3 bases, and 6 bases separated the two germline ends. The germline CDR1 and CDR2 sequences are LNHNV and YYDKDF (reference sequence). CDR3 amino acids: CATSRGTEETQYF. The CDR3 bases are TGTGCCACCAGCAGAGGGACAGAAGAGACCCAGTACTTC.

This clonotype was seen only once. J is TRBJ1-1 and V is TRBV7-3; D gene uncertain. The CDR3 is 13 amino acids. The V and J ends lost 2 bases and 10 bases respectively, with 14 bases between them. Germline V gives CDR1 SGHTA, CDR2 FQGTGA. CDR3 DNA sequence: TGTGCCAGCAGCTTATACGTGGACTCTGGAGCTTTCTTT. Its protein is CASSLYVDSGAFF.

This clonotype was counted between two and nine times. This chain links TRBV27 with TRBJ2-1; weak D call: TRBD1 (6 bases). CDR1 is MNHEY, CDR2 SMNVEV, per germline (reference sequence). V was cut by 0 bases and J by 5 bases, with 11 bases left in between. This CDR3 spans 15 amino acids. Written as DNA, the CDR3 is TGTGCCAGCAGTTTATCGGTAGCAGGGGACAATGAGCAGTTCTTC. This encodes CASSLSVAGDNEQFF.

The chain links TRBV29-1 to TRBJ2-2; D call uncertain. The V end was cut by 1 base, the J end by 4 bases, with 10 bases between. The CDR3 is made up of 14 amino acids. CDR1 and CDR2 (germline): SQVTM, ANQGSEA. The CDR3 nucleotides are TGCAGCGTTGAAGGACCCACGAGCACCGGGGAGCTGTTTTTT. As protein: CSVEGPTSTGELFF.

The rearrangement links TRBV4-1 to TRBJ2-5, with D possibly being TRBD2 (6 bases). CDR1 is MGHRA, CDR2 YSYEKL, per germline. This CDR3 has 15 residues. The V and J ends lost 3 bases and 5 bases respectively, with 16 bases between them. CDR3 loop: CASSQGGRTGETQYF. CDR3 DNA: TGCGCCAGCAGCCAGGGGGGTCGGACCGGGGAGACCCAGTACTTC.

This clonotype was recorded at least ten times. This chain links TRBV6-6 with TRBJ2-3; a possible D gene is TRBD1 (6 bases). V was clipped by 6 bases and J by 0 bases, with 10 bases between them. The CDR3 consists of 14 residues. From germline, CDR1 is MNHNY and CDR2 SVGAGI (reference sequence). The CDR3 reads CASRGQSSTDTQYF. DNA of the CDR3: TGTGCCAGCAGGGGACAATCTAGCACAGATACGCAGTATTTT.

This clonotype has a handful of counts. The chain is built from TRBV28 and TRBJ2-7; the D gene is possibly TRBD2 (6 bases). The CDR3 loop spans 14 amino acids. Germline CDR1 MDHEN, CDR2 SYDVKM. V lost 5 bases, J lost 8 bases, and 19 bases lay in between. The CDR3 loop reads CASSIRDWPTKQYF. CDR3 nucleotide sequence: TGTGCCAGCAGTATTAGGGACTGGCCTACGAAGCAGTACTTC. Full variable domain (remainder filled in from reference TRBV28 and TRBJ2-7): DVKVTQSSRYLVKRTGEKVFLECVQDMDHENMFWYRQDPGLGLRLIYFSYDVKMKEKGDIPEGYSVSREKKERFSLILESASTNQTSMYLCASSIRDWPTKQYFGPGTRLTVT.

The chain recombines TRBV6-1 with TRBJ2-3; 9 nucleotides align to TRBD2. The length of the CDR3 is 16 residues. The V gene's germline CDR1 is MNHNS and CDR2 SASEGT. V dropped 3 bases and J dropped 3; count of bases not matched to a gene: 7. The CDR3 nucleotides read TGTGCCAGCAGTGATGGGTATAGCGGGGGAACAGATACGCAGTATTTT. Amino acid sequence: CASSDGYSGGTDTQYF.